This T cell receptor (beta chain) was sequenced in a study of regulatory T cells in long-lasting Graves disease. This clonotype showed up many times. For TCR beta, libraries came from iRepertoire HTBI primers and Arm-PCR of CDR3 regions. A single record per CDR3 protein comes from TCRdb applying MiXCR to the multiplex PCR reads. This sample carries 550,000 to 650,000 distinct CDR3 sequences, 15% to 20% of them seen once, and the ten largest clones take around 12%. Time point specified: newly diagnosed GD, antithyroid drugs for less than 3 months. RNA isolated from PBMCs was used to make the TCR library. The sample was also linked to a second study, of T cells in Graves' hyperthyroidism and ophthalmopathy. In that study: The study enrolled patients aged 18 to 65 with newly diagnosed hyperthyroidism of under 2 months' duration. Exclusions: uncontrolled infection, other autoimmune disease, pregnancy, lactation.

The sequencing used peripheral blood mononuclear cells (PBMCs), collected at new diagnosis, from a patient treated with antithyroid drugs. This receptor was obtained from a man younger than 30 with Graves disease.

CDR3 sequence (DNA): TGTGCCAGCAAGGGGTTGGCTGAAGCTTTCTTT. This codes for CASKGLAEAFF. The rearrangement joins TRBV2 to TRBJ1-1; possible D gene TRBD1, 5 bases. V was pared by 7 bases and J by 6 bases, with 9 bases between. Per the germline V gene, CDR1 is SNHLY and CDR2 is FYNNEI. The CDR3 has 11 amino acids.